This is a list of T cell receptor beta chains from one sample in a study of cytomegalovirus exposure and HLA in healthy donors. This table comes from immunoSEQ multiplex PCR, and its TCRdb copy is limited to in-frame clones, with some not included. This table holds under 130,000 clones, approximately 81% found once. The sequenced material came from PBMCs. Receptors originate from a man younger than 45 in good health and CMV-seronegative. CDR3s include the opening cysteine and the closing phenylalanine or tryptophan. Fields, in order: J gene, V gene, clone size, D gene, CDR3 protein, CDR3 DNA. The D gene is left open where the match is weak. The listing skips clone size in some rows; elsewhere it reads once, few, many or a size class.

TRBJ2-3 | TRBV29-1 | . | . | CSVEQGTDTQYF | TGCAGCGTTGAACAGGGGACAGATACGCAGTATTTT
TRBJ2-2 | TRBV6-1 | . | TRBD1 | CASSAGTGGAPGELFF | TGTGCCAGCAGTGCGGGGACAGGGGGCGCCCCCGGGGAGCTGTTTTTT
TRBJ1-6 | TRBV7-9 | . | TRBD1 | CASSRGRVHNSPLHF | TGTGCCAGCAGCAGGGGGCGAGTCCATAATTCACCCCTCCACTTT
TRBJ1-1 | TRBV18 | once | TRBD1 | CASSPTGAVFLTEAFF | TGTGCCAGCTCACCGACAGGGGCTGTTTTCTTGACTGAAGCTTTCTTT
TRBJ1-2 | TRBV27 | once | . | CASSPREISPYGYTF | TGTGCCAGCAGTCCGCGGGAAATCTCCCCCTATGGCTACACCTTC
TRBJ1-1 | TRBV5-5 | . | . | CASSLLQGMNTEAFF | TGTGCCAGCAGCTTGTTGCAGGGTATGAACACTGAAGCTTTCTTT
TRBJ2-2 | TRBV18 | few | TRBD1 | CASLKDRAERAGELFF | TGTGCCAGCTTAAAGGACAGGGCAGAACGCGCCGGGGAGCTGTTTTTT
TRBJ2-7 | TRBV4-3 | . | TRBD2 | CASSPGVAGPYEQYF | TGCGCCAGCAGCCCAGGGGTAGCGGGGCCCTACGAGCAGTACTTC
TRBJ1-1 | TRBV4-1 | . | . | CASSQGTGLTGTEAFF | TGCGCCAGCAGCCAAGGAACGGGACTCACGGGCACTGAAGCTTTCTTT
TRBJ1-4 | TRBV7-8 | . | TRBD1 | CASSLGQGLPNEKLFF | TGTGCCAGCAGCTTAGGACAGGGGTTACCTAATGAAAAACTGTTTTTT
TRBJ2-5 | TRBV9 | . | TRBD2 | CASSGKGTSGEEETQYF | TGTGCCAGCAGCGGAAAAGGGACTAGCGGCGAGGAAGAGACCCAGTACTTC
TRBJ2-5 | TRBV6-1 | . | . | CASSEMSPRETQYF | TGTGCCAGCAGTGAAATGAGCCCTCGGGAGACCCAGTACTTC
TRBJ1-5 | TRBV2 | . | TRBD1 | CASSATGGNQPQHF | TGTGCCAGCAGTGCGACAGGGGGGAATCAGCCCCAGCATTTT
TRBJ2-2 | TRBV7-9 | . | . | CASSPVPASAGGELFF | TGTGCCAGCAGCCCCGTCCCCGCTAGCGCTGGCGGGGAGCTGTTTTTT
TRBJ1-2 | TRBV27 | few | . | CASSYTLTGDLNYGYTF | TGTGCCAGCAGCTACACTCTGACAGGCGACCTTAACTATGGCTACACCTTC
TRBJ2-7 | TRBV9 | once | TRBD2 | CASSGGTRSEQYF | TGTGCCAGCAGCGGGGGGACTAGAAGCGAGCAGTACTTC
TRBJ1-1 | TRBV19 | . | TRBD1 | CASSSVQGGNTEAFF | TGTGCCAGTAGTAGTGTACAGGGGGGGAACACTGAAGCTTTCTTT
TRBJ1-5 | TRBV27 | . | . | CASSFNGQPQHF | TGTGCCAGCAGTTTCAACGGGCAGCCCCAGCATTTT
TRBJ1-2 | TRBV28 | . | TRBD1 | CASSSKGYRGTPFYGYTF | TGTGCCAGCAGTTCTAAGGGATACAGGGGAACGCCATTCTATGGCTACACCTTC
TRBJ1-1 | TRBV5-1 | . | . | CASSLGHPTALNTEAFF | TGCGCCAGCAGCCTGGGACACCCAACAGCCCTGAACACTGAAGCTTTCTTT
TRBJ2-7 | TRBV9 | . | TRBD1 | CASSVGGQSYEQYF | TGTGCCAGCAGCGTAGGGGGACAGTCCTACGAGCAGTACTTC
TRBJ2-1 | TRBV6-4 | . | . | CASSDSRGNDEQFF | TGTGCCAGCAGTGACTCTCGGGGGAACGATGAGCAGTTCTTC
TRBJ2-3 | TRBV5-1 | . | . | CASSLAGTHIPMSTDTQYF | TGCGCCAGCAGCCTGGCTGGGACACACATCCCTATGAGCACAGATACGCAGTATTTT
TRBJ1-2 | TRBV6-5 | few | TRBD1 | CASSDRGLYGYTF | TGTGCCAGCAGTGACAGGGGGCTGTATGGCTACACCTTC
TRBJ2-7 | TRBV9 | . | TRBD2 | CASSVLPAGDEQYF | TGTGCCAGCAGCGTACTGCCAGCGGGAGACGAGCAGTACTTC
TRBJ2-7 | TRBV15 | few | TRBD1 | CATSNQGVWSYEQYF | TGTGCCACCAGCAACCAGGGGGTGTGGTCCTACGAGCAGTACTTC
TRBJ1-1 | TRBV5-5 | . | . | CASSPYMNTEAFF | TGTGCCAGCAGCCCTTACATGAACACTGAAGCTTTCTTT
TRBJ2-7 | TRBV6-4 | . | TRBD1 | CASSDQLGQGISHEQYF | TGTGCCAGCAGTGACCAGCTAGGACAGGGGATTAGTCACGAGCAGTACTTC
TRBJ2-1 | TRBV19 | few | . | CASRIGGNEQFF | TGTGCCAGTAGAATTGGGGGGAATGAGCAGTTCTTC
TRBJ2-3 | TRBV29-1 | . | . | CSVELPAGNTDTQYF | TGCAGCGTTGAACTCCCGGCGGGGAACACAGATACGCAGTATTTT
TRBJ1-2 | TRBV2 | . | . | CASKWSGILSYTF | TGTGCCAGCAAATGGTCAGGGATATTGAGCTACACCTTC
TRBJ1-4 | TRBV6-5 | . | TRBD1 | CASSSRGLVEKLFF | TGTGCCAGCAGTTCGAGGGGGCTCGTTGAAAAGCTGTTTTTT
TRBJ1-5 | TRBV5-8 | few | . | CASSFGRGQPQHF | TGTGCCAGCAGCTTTGGTCGGGGACAGCCCCAGCATTTT
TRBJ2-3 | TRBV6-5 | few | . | CASSYRGGLNTDTQYF | TGTGCCAGCAGTTACAGGGGGGGACTAAACACAGATACGCAGTATTTT
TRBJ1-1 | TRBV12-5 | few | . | CASGLVRGFGGIMNTEAFF | TGTGCTAGTGGTTTGGTAAGAGGATTTGGGGGGATTATGAACACTGAAGCTTTCTTT
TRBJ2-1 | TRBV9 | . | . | CASSVYPRGKEEQFF | TGTGCCAGCAGCGTATACCCCAGGGGCAAAGAAGAGCAGTTCTTC
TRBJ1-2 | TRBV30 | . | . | CAWSNETGHGYTF | TGTGCCTGGAGTAACGAGACAGGCCATGGCTACACCTTC
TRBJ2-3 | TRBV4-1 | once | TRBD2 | CASSQAGTSGTIDTQYF | TGCGCCAGCAGCCAAGCCGGGACTAGCGGGACTATAGATACGCAGTATTTT
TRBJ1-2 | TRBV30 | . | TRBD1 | CAWSVARTGVGYTF | TGTGCCTGGAGTGTGGCAAGGACAGGGGTTGGCTACACCTTC
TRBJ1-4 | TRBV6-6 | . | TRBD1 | CASSYLGQVNEKLFF | TGTGCCAGCAGTTACCTGGGACAGGTTAATGAAAAACTGTTTTTT
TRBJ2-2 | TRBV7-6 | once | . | CASSASIYRENTGELFF | TGTGCCAGCAGCGCTAGCATATACCGGGAGAACACCGGGGAGCTGTTTTTT
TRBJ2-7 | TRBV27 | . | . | CASRGAAYEQYF | TGTGCCAGCCGGGGGGCGGCCTACGAGCAGTACTTC
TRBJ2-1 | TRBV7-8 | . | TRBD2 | CASSLEPGTTKNEQFF | TGTGCCAGCAGCTTAGAACCGGGGACTACCAAGAATGAGCAGTTCTTC
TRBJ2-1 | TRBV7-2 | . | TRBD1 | CATGDRAYSYNEQFF | TGTGCCACCGGGGACAGGGCCTACTCCTACAATGAGCAGTTCTTC
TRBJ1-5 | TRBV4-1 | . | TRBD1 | CASSPRDRAGQPQHF | TGCGCCAGCAGCCCCCGGGACAGGGCTGGTCAGCCCCAGCATTTT
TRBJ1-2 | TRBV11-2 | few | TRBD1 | CASSFEPGQPNGYTF | TGTGCCAGCAGCTTTGAACCGGGACAGCCAAATGGCTACACCTTC
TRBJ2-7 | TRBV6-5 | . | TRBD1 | CASSYFTGGGYEQYF | TGTGCCAGCAGTTACTTTACAGGGGGCGGCTACGAGCAGTACTTC
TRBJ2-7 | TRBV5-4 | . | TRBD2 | CASSLGLASSYEQYF | TGTGCCAGCAGCTTGGGACTAGCGAGTTCCTACGAGCAGTACTTC
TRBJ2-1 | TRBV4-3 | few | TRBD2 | CASSQGAGEVPLEQFF | TGCGCCAGCAGCCAGGGAGCGGGAGAGGTGCCTTTGGAGCAGTTCTTC
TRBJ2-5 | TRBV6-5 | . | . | CASSYGARQQETQYF | TGTGCCAGCAGTTATGGTGCGCGCCAACAAGAGACCCAGTACTTC
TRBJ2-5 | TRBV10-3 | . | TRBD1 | CAISGQGAGETQYF | TGTGCCATCAGTGGACAGGGGGCAGGGGAGACCCAGTACTTC
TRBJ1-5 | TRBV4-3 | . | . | CASSQVVNQPQHF | TGCGCCAGCAGCCAAGTAGTCAATCAGCCCCAGCATTTT
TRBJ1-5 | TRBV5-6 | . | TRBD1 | CASSLGGQGSNQPQHF | TGTGCCAGCAGCTTGGGAGGACAGGGGTCAAATCAGCCCCAGCATTTT
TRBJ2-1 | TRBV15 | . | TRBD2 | CATSRDYSGRTNEQFF | TGTGCCACCAGCAGAGATTACAGCGGGAGAACGAATGAGCAGTTCTTC